This T cell receptor (beta chain) was recorded in a study of blood T cells in healthy people across ages. This clonotype was observed a handful of times. Germline CDR1 is ENHRY and CDR2 is SYGVKD. This CDR3 region has 14 residues. Trimming took 6 bases from V and 3 from J, leaving 14 bases between them. Together with a sample-barcoded 5' primer, a J-beta primer mix was included in a second PCR lasting 7 to 11 cycles. In TCRdb, the 5' RACE reads were re-called with MiXCR into one record per CDR3 protein. The profile shows over 1,500,000 distinct CDR3 sequences, less than 50% of them singletons. The specimen sequenced was blood. This TCR was sampled from a woman aged 40 to 50 in good health. This chain joins TRBV10-3 and TRBJ1-1, with D possibly being TRBD1 (5 bases). The CDR3 spells CAIRPAGRDTEAFF. The CDR3 nucleotides are TGTGCCATCAGGCCAGCAGGGCGGGACACTGAAGCTTTCTTT.